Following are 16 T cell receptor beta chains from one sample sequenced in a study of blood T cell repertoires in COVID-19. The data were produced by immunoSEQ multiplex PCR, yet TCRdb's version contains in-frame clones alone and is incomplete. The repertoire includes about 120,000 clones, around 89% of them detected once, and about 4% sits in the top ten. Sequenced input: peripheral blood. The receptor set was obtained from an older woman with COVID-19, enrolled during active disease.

As DNA, the CDR3 is TGTGCCAGCAGCTTAAACACAGGGGGCTATAATGAGCAGTTCTTC. It yields the protein CASSLNTGGYNEQFF. This chain connects TRBV7-3 to TRBJ2-1; 9 nucleotides match TRBD1. CDR3 length: 15 amino acids. J gave up 7 bases and V 1 base, and 5 bases lay outside the gene matches. Germline assignment: CDR1 SGHTA and CDR2 FQGTGA.

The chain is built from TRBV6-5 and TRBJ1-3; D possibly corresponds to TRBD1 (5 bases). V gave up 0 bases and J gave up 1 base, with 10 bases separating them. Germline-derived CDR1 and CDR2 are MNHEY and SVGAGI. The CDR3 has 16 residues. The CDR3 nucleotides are TGTGCCAGCAGTTACTCCGGGGGGTCTTCTGGAAACACCATATATTTT. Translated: CASSYSGGSSGNTIYF.

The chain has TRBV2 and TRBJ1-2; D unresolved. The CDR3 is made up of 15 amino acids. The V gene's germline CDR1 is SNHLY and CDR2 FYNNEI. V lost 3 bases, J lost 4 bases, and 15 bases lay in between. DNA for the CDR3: TGTGCCAGCAGTGAGCCTCGGGGAGGCCTCTATGGCTACACCTTC. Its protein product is CASSEPRGGLYGYTF.

The CDR3 spells CASSNPGILNQPQHF. The DNA of the CDR3 is TGTGCCAGCAGCAATCCCGGGATATTAAATCAGCCCCAGCATTTT. The genes are TRBV5-8 and TRBJ1-5; D is undetermined. Trimming removed 4 bases at V and 4 bases at J, with 15 bases between. CDR3 length equals 15 residues. CDR1 and CDR2 (germline): SGHTS, YDEGEE.

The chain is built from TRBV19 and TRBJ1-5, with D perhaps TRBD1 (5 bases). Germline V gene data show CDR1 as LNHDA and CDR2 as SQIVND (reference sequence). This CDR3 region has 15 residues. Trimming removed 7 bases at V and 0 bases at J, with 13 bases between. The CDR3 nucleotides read TGTGCCAGTACCCTTGACAGAAATAGCAATCAGCCCCAGCATTTT. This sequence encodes CASTLDRNSNQPQHF.

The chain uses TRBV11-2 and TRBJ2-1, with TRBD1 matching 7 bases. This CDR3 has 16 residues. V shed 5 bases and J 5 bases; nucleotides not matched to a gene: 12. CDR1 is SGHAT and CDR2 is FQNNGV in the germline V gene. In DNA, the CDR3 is TGTGCCAGCAGCCCTACGGGGACAGTAAATGACAATGAGCAGTTCTTC. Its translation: CASSPTGTVNDNEQFF.

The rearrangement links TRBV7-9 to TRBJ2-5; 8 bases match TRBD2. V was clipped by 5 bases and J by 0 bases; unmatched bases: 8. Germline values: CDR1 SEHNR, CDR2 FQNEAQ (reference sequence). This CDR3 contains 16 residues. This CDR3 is CASSRRLARYQETQYF. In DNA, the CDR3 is TGTGCCAGCAGCCGCCGACTAGCGAGATACCAAGAGACCCAGTACTTC.

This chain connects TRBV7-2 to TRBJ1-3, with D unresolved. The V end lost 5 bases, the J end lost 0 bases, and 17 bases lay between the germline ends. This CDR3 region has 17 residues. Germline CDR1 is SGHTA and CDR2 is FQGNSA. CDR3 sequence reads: CASSPSSSHNSGNTIYF. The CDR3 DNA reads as TGTGCCAGCAGCCCTTCCTCATCACACAACTCTGGAAACACCATATATTTT.

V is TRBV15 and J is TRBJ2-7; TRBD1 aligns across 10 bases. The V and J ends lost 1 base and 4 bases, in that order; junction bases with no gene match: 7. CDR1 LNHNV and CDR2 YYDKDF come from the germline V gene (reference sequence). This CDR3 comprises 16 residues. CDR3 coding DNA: TGTGCCACCAGCAGAGGCAGACAGGGGGCGGCGTACGAGCAGTACTTC. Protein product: CATSRGRQGAAYEQYF.

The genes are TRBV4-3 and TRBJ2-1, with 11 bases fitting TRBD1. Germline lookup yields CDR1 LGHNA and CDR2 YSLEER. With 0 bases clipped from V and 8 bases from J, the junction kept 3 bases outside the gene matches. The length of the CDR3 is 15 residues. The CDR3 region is CASSQEGTGGDEQFF. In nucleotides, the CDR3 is TGCGCCAGCAGCCAAGAAGGGACAGGGGGGGATGAGCAGTTCTTC.

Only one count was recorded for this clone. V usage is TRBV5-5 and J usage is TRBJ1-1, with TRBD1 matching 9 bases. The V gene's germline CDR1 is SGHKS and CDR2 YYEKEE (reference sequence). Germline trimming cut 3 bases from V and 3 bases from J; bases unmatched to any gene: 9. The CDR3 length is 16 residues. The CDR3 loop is CASSSRDRAFDTEAFF. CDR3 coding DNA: TGTGCCAGCAGCTCCCGGGACAGGGCGTTTGACACTGAAGCTTTCTTT.

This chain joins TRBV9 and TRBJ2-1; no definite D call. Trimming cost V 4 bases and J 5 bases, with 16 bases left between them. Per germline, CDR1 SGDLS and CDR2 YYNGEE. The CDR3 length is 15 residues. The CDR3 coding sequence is TGTGCCAGCAGCCCAACGAGCAGGAACGACAATGAGCAGTTCTTC. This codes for CASSPTSRNDNEQFF. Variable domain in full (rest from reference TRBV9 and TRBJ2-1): DSGVTQTPKHLITATGQRVTLRCSPRSGDLSVYWYQQSLDQGLQFLIQYYNGEERAKGNILERFSAQQFPDLHSELNLSSLELGDSALYFCASSPTSRNDNEQFFGPGTRLTVL.

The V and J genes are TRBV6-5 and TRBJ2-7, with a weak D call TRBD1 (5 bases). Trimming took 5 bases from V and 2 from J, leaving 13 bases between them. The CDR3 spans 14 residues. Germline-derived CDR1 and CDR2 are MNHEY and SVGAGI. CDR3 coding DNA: TGTGCCAGCAGTCCCCAGGGATACACCTACGAGCAGTACTTC. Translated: CASSPQGYTYEQYF.

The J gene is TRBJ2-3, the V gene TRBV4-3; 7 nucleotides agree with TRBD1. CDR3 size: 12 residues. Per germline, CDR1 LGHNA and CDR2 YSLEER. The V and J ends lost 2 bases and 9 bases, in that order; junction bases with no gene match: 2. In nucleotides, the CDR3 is TGCGCCAGCAGCCAATTGGGACAGACGCAGTATTTT. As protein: CASSQLGQTQYF.

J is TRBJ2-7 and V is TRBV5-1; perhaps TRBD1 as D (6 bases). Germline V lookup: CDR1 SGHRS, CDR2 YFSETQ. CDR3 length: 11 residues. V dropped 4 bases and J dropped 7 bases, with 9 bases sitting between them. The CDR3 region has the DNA TGCGCCAGCAGCCAGGGGTTGGAGCAGTACTTC. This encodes CASSQGLEQYF.

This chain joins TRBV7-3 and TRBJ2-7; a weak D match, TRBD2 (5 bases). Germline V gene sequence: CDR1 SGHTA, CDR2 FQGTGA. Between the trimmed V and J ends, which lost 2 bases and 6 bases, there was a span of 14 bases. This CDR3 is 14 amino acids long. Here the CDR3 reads CASSLGAVAGEQYF. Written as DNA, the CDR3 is TGTGCCAGCAGCTTAGGAGCCGTGGCGGGCGAGCAGTACTTC.